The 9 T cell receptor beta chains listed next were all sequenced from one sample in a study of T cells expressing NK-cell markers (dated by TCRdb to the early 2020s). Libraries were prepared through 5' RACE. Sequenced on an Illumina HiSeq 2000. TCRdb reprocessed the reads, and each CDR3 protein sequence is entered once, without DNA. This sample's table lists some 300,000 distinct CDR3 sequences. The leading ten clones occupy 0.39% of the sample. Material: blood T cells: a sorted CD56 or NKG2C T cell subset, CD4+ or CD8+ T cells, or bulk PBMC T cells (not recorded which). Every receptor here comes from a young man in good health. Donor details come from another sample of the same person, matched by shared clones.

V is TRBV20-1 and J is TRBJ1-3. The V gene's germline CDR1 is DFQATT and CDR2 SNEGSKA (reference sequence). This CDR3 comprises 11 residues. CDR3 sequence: CSVSGRNTIYF.

CDR3 amino acids: CASSPPGLRQETQYF. J is TRBJ2-5 and V is TRBV18; TCRdb's assignment of TRBD2 cannot be checked, as there is no DNA. Germline V CDR1 and CDR2: KGHSH, LQKENI. The CDR3 is 15 residues long.

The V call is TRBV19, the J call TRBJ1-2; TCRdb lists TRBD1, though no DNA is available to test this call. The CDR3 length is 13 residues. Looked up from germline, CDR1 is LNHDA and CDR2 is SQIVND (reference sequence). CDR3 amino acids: CASKFPGTYGYTF.

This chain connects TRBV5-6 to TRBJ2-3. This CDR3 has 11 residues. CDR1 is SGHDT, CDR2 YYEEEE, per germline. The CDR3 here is CASTRTDTQYF.

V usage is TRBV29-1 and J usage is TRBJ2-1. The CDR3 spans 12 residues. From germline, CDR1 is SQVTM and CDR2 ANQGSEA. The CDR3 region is CSVEDLTYEQFF.

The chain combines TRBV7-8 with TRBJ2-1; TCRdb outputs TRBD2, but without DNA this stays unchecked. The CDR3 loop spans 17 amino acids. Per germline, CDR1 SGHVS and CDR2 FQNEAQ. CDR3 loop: CASSSRTSALSYNEQFF.

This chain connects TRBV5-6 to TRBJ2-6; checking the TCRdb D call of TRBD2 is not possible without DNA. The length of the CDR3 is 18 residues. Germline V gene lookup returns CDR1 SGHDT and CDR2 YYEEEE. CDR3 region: CASSLWVAGYSGANVLTF.

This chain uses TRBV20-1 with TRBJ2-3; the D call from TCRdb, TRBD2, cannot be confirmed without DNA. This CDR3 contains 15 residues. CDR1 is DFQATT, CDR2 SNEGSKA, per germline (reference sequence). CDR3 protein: CSAMSGRALTDTQYF.

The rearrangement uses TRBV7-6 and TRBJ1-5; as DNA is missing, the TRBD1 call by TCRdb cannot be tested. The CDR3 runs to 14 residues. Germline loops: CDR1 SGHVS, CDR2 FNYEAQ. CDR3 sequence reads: CASSRQGERQPQHF. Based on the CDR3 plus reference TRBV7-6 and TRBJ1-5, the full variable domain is GAGVSQSPRYKVTKRGQDVALRCDPISGHVSLYWYRQALGQGPEFLTYFNYEAQQDKSGLPNDRFSAERPEGSISTLTIQRTEQRDSAMYRCASSRQGERQPQHFGDGTRLSIL.